Each of the 6 T cell receptor beta chains below was sequenced from the same sample in a study of OX40 agonist ivuxolimab in advanced cancers. Some clones are missing from TCRdb's copy, which holds only in-frame ones; the method was immunoSEQ multiplex PCR. Among more than 40,000 clones listed, just under 90% were seen once. The source was CD4+ or CD8+ T cells sorted from blood, collected in a trial of the OX40 agonist ivuxolimab. These receptors were collected from an adult with an advanced solid tumor such as melanoma, head and neck, liver or kidney cancer.

V gene TRBV6-6 combines with J gene TRBJ2-7; 8 positions agree with TRBD1. This CDR3 has 14 amino acids. Germline CDR1 and CDR2: MNHNY and SVGAGI (reference sequence). V trimming: 2 bases; J trimming: 3 bases; junction bases outside the gene matches: 3. The CDR3 DNA sequence: TGTGCCAGCAGTTACGGACAGGGAAGCTACGAGCAGTACTTC. This translates into CASSYGQGSYEQYF.

The V call is TRBV5-8, the J call TRBJ1-5, with D hard to call. V dropped 4 bases and J dropped 7 bases, with 9 bases sitting between them. Per germline, CDR1 SGHTS and CDR2 YDEGEE. The CDR3 is made up of 12 amino acids. The CDR3 protein is CASSVGGQPQHF. The DNA of the CDR3 is TGTGCCAGCAGCGTGGGAGGACAGCCCCAGCATTTT. The full variable domain, with the rest looked up from reference TRBV5-8 and TRBJ1-5, is EAGVTQSPTHLIKTRGQQATLRCSPISGHTSVYWYQQALGLGLQFLLWYDEGEERNRGNFPPRFSGRQFPNYSSELNVNALELEDSALYLCASSVGGQPQHFGDGTRLSIL.

This sequence joins TRBV19 and TRBJ1-1; 7 bases agree with TRBD1. The germline CDR1 and CDR2 sequences are LNHDA and SQIVND (reference sequence). V lost 1 base and J lost 5; bases outside the gene matches: 7. The CDR3 is 15 amino acids. The CDR3 spells CASSIGTGSVTEAFF. CDR3 bases: TGTGCCAGTAGTATAGGGACAGGTTCAGTTACTGAAGCTTTCTTT.

This chain joins TRBV15 and TRBJ2-7; 10 nucleotides agree with TRBD1. CDR3 size: 14 residues. With V trimmed by 1 base and J by 7 bases, 4 bases remained unmatched. Germline V gives CDR1 LNHNV, CDR2 YYDKDF (reference sequence). CDR3 nucleotides: TGTGCCACCAGCAGAGGGACAGGGGGATGGGAGCAGTACTTC. This sequence encodes CATSRGTGGWEQYF.

The rearrangement links TRBV7-6 to TRBJ1-1, with D unclear. The CDR3 has 13 amino acids. Germline CDR1 and CDR2: SGHVS and FNYEAQ. V lost 4 bases, J lost 8 bases, and 14 bases lay in between. In DNA form, the CDR3 reads TGTGCCAGCAGCTCCGTGGAACAACGAGAAGCTTTCTTT. The encoded protein is CASSSVEQREAFF.

This CDR3 reads CASSLGSLDEQFF. DNA for the CDR3: TGTGCCAGCAGCTTAGGGAGTCTGGATGAGCAGTTCTTC. This chain connects TRBV11-2 to TRBJ2-1; D ambiguous. The CDR3 has 13 residues. Trimming left V 1 base short and J 8 bases short, with 9 bases between. Germline CDR1 is SGHAT and CDR2 is FQNNGV.